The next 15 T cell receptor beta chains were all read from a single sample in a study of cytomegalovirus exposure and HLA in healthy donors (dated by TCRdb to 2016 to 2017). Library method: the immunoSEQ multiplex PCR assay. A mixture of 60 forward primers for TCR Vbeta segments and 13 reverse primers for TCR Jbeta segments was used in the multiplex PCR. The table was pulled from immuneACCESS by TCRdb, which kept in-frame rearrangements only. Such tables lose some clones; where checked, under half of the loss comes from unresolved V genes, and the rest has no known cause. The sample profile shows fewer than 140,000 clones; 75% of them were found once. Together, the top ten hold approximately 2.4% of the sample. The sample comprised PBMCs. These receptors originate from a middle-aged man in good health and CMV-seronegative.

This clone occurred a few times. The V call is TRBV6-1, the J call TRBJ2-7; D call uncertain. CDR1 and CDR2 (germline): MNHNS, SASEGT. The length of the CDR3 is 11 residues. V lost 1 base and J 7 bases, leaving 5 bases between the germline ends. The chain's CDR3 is CASSEVTEQYF. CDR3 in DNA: TGTGCCAGCAGTGAAGTGACTGAGCAGTACTTC.

CDR3 nucleotide sequence: TGTGCCAGCAGTTACCGACCGAGCGGGGGGGCCGATGAGCAGTTCTTC. It codes for CASSYRPSGGADEQFF. The rearrangement joins TRBV6-6 to TRBJ2-1, with 10 bases fitting TRBD2. This CDR3 contains 16 residues. The V gene end was trimmed by 2 bases and the J gene end by 8 bases; junction bases not matched to a gene: 9. Germline V gene lookup returns CDR1 MNHNY and CDR2 SVGAGI (reference sequence).

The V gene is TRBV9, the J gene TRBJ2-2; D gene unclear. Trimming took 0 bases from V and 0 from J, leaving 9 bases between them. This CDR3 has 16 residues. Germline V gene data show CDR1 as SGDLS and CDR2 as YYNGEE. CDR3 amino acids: CASSVAQATNTGELFF. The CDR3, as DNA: TGTGCCAGCAGCGTAGCCCAGGCAACGAACACCGGGGAGCTGTTTTTT.

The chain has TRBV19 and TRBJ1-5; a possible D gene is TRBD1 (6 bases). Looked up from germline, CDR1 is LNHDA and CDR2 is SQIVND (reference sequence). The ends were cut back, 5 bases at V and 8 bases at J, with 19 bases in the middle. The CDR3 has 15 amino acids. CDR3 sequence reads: CASSPDSSVRKPQHF. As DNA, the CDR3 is TGTGCCAGTAGTCCGGACAGTAGTGTTCGAAAGCCCCAGCATTTT.

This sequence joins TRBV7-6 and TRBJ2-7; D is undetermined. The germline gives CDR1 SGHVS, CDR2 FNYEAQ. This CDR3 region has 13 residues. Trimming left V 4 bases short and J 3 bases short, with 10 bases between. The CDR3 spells CASSSEAGYEQYF. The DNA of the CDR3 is TGTGCCAGCAGCTCCGAAGCAGGCTACGAGCAGTACTTC.

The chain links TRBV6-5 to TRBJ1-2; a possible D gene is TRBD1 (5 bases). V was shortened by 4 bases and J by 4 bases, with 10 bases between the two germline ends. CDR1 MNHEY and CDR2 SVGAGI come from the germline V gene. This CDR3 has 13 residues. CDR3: CASSSTARYGYTF. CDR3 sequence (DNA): TGTGCCAGCAGTTCGACAGCCCGCTATGGCTACACCTTC.

The CDR3 loop reads CAITPGTDNSPLHF. The CDR3 coding sequence is TGTGCCATCACCCCCGGGACAGATAATTCACCCCTCCACTTT. The rearrangement joins TRBV10-3 to TRBJ1-6; 7 bases are a match to TRBD1. V was pared by 7 bases and J by 5 bases, with 5 bases of the junction left unmatched. CDR1 and CDR2 (germline): ENHRY, SYGVKD. The CDR3 loop spans 14 amino acids.

The chain's CDR3 is CASSLGSGTGGTGELFF. DNA of the CDR3: TGTGCCAGCAGCCTGGGGTCCGGGACAGGGGGCACCGGGGAGCTGTTTTTT. This chain joins TRBV2 and TRBJ2-2; 11 bases match TRBD1. Trimming removed 6 bases from V and 4 bases from J; junction bases left unmatched: 10. There are 17 residues in the CDR3. Looked up from germline, CDR1 is SNHLY and CDR2 is FYNNEI.

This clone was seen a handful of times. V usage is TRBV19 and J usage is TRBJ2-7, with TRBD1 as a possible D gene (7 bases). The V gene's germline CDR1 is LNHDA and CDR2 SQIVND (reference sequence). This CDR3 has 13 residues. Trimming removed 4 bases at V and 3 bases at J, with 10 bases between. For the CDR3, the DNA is TGTGCCAGTAGTACGCGGGACAGCTACGAGCAGTACTTC. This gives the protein CASSTRDSYEQYF.

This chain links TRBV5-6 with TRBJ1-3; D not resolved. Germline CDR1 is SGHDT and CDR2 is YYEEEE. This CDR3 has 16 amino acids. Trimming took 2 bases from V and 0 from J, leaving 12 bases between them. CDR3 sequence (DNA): TGTGCCAGCAGCTTCTCAACAGTGGTCTCTGGAAACACCATATATTTT. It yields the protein CASSFSTVVSGNTIYF.

The CDR3 here is CASSSGLAGGNIQYF. The CDR3 region has the DNA TGTGCCAGCAGTTCGGGACTAGCGGGGGGAAACATTCAGTACTTC. The chain employs TRBV27 and TRBJ2-4; 15 nucleotides agree with TRBD2. V lost 4 bases to trimming and J lost 6 bases; unmatched junction nucleotides: 1. Germline-derived CDR1 and CDR2 are MNHEY and SMNVEV (reference sequence). The CDR3 has 15 amino acids.

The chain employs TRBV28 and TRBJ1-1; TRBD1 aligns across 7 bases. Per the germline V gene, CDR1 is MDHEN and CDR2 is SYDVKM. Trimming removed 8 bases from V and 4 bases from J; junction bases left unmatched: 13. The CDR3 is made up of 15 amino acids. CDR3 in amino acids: CASSKRGGAGTEAFF. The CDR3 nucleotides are TGTGCCAGCTCAAAACGAGGGGGCGCGGGCACTGAAGCTTTCTTT. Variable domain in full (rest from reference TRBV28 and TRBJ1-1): DVKVTQSSRYLVKRTGEKVFLECVQDMDHENMFWYRQDPGLGLRLIYFSYDVKMKEKGDIPEGYSVSREKKERFSLILESASTNQTSMYLCASSKRGGAGTEAFFGQGTRLTVV.

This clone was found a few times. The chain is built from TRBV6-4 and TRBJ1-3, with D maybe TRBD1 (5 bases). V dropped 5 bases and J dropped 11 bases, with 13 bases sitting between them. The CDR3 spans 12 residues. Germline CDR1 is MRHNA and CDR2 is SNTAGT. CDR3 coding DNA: TGTGCCAGCAGTCACGACAGTGCTCCCATATATTTT. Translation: CASSHDSAPIYF.

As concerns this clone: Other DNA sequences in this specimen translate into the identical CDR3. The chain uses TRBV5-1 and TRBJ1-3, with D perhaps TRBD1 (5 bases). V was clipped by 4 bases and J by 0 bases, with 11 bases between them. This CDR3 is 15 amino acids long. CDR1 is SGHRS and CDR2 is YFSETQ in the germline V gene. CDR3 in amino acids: CASSPGHTSGNTIYF. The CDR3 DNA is TGCGCCAGCAGCCCTGGACATACCTCTGGAAACACCATATATTTT.

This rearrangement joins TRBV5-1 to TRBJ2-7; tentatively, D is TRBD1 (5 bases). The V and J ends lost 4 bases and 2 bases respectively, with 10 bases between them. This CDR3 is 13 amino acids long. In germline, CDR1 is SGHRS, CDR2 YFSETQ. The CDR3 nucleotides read TGCGCCAGCAGCCCCGCAGGGACCTACGAGCAGTACTTC. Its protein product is CASSPAGTYEQYF. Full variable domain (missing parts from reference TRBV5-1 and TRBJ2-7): KAGVTQTPRYLIKTRGQQVTLSCSPISGHRSVSWYQQTPGQGLQFLFEYFSETQRNKGNFPGRFSGRQFSNSRSEMNVSTLELGDSALYLCASSPAGTYEQYFGPGTRLTVT.